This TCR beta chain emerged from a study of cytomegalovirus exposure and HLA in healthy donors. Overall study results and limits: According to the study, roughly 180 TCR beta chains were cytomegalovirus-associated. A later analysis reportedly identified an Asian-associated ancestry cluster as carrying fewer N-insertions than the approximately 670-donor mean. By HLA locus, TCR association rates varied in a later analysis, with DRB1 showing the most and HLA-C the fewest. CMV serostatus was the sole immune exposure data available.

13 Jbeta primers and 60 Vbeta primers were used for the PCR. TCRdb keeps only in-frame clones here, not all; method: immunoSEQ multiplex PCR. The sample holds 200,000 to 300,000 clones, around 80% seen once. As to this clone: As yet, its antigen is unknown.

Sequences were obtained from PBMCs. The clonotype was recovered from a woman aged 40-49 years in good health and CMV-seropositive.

The CDR3 DNA sequence: TGTGCCAGCAGCTTACGCGCGGGAGGGAGCACAGATACGCAGTATTTT. Translated: CASSLRAGGSTDTQYF. V usage is TRBV11-3 and J usage is TRBJ2-3; 9 bases line up with TRBD2. Trimming removed 2 bases from V and 0 bases from J; junction bases left unmatched: 3. Looked up from germline, CDR1 is SGHNT and CDR2 is YENEEA. This CDR3 is 16 amino acids long.